These 25 T cell receptor beta chains were sequenced from one sample in a study of shared clonotypes between healthy human individuals. Clones were sequenced by immunoSEQ multiplex PCR, and TCRdb holds only the in-frame ones, with some missing. This sample has some 680,000 clones; around 78% occur once, and the top ten carry around 1.8%. Sequenced input: memory CD4+ T cells sorted from blood. Regarding subset: CD45RA-negative fraction. Receptors were obtained from a woman in her twenties or thirties in good health.

The rearrangement links TRBV10-2 to TRBJ1-4, with D possibly TRBD1 on 6 matching bases. This CDR3 has 13 residues. V lost 4 bases and J 8 bases, leaving 11 bases between the germline ends. In germline, CDR1 is WSHSY, CDR2 SAAADI. The CDR3 loop is CASSGGAEEKLFF. The DNA of the CDR3 is TGCGCCAGCAGTGGGGGGGCTGAGGAAAAACTGTTTTTT.

The chain links TRBV5-4 to TRBJ2-5; the D gene is possibly TRBD2 (6 bases). Germline V gives CDR1 SGHNT, CDR2 YYREEE (reference sequence). This CDR3 contains 14 residues. V was shortened by 4 bases and J by 4 bases, with 14 bases between the two germline ends. CDR3 loop: CASSRGGDGETQYF. In nucleotides, the CDR3 is TGTGCCAGCAGCCGTGGCGGGGACGGAGAGACCCAGTACTTC.

This clone was counted many times. The chain uses TRBV4-1 and TRBJ2-7; TRBD2 agrees at 8 bases. J lost 5 bases, V lost 1 base, and 13 bases had no gene match. This CDR3 is 17 amino acids long. Germline V lookup: CDR1 MGHRA, CDR2 YSYEKL. CDR3 region: CASSQAPTRGRMHEQYF. DNA for the CDR3: TGCGCCAGCAGCCAAGCCCCCACGCGCGGGAGGATGCACGAGCAGTACTTC.

This chain links TRBV28 with TRBJ1-2; D ambiguous. V was cut by 5 bases and J by 8 bases, with 21 bases left in between. CDR3 size: 15 residues. The germline V gene has CDR1 MDHEN and CDR2 SYDVKM. The CDR3 loop is CASSRTGPREGGYTF. In DNA, the CDR3 is TGTGCCAGCAGTCGTACCGGCCCCCGGGAGGGAGGCTACACCTTC.

This chain links TRBV7-3 with TRBJ2-2; D might be TRBD2 (7 bases). The ends were cut back, 8 bases at V and 0 bases at J, with 16 bases in the middle. This CDR3 region has 16 residues. Germline lookup yields CDR1 SGHTA and CDR2 FQGTGA. CDR3 nucleotide sequence: TGTGCCAGCTCCCCGGGGGGCACTTCGAACACCGGGGAGCTGTTTTTT. Protein: CASSPGGTSNTGELFF.

This chain uses TRBV7-9 with TRBJ2-1; D remains ambiguous. V was trimmed by 2 bases and J by 9 bases, leaving 17 bases between them. The CDR3 consists of 15 residues. CDR1 is SEHNR, CDR2 FQNEAQ, per germline (reference sequence). CDR3 nucleotide sequence: TGTGCCAGCAGCTTAACACAACTCCCTCGGCCTGAGCAGTTCTTC. The encoded protein is CASSLTQLPRPEQFF.

As for this clone: The junction shows a germline mismatch at one end, possibly a read error. This chain links TRBV5-4 with TRBJ1-1; D is unclear. Germline values: CDR1 SGHNT, CDR2 YYREEE (reference sequence). The CDR3 length is 13 residues. DNA for the CDR3: TGTGCCAGCAGCTTGGGGTCGAACGCTGAAGCTTTCTTT. It is translated as CASSLGSNAEAFF.

This clone was picked up one time. The J gene is TRBJ2-7, the V gene TRBV5-1, with D uncertain. Germline-derived CDR1 and CDR2 are SGHRS and YFSETQ. The V gene lost 0 bases and the J gene lost 3 bases, with 10 bases spanning the gap. This CDR3 is 14 amino acids long. As DNA, the CDR3 is TGCGCCAGCAGCTTGGCCGGATCTTACTACGAGCAGTACTTC. Encoded protein: CASSLAGSYYEQYF.

The genes are TRBV29-1 and TRBJ1-1, with D maybe TRBD1 (5 bases). V shed 7 bases and J shed 6 bases, with 12 bases lying between them. CDR3 length: 11 amino acids. The germline V gene encodes CDR1 SQVTM and CDR2 ANQGSEA. The CDR3 loop is CSASPGPEAFF. DNA for the CDR3: TGCAGCGCAAGTCCAGGGCCTGAAGCTTTCTTT.

Only one count was recorded for this clone. V usage is TRBV14 and J usage is TRBJ2-1; 14 bases are shared with TRBD2. The CDR3 has 17 amino acids. With 6 bases clipped from V and 8 bases from J, the junction kept 12 bases outside the gene matches. Germline V CDR1 and CDR2: SGHDN, FVKESK. The CDR3 here is CASSPIQGLAGVHEQFF. The DNA for the CDR3 is TGTGCCAGCAGTCCCATTCAGGGACTAGCGGGAGTCCATGAGCAGTTCTTC.

This clone was found a few times. This rearrangement joins TRBV28 to TRBJ2-7; D possibly corresponds to TRBD2 (5 bases). This CDR3 comprises 13 residues. Deletions cut 7 bases from V and 4 bases from J, with 14 bases between. Germline assignment: CDR1 MDHEN and CDR2 SYDVKM. CDR3 region: CASTNSEGYEQYF. CDR3 DNA sequence: TGTGCCAGCACGAACAGCGAGGGTTACGAGCAGTACTTC.

J is TRBJ1-1 and V is TRBV6-5; D call uncertain. CDR1 is MNHEY, CDR2 SVGAGI, per germline. The CDR3 is made up of 14 amino acids. The ends were cut back, 5 bases at V and 1 base at J, with 11 bases in the middle. The CDR3 DNA is TGTGCCAGCAGTGTGGGCGGGCGGAACACTGAAGCTTTCTTT. The encoded protein is CASSVGGRNTEAFF.

The chain combines TRBV6-5 with TRBJ2-3; D call uncertain. CDR1 is MNHEY and CDR2 is SVGAGI in the germline V gene. Trimming took 5 bases from V and 1 from J, leaving 13 bases between them. The CDR3 sequence is 15 residues long. The CDR3 nucleotides are TGTGCCAGCAGTCAATCCGGCGTGGGCACAGATACGCAGTATTTT. It translates to CASSQSGVGTDTQYF.

The chain links TRBV6-5 to TRBJ2-7, with 9 bases fitting TRBD1. Trimming removed 6 bases from V and 2 bases from J; junction bases left unmatched: 5. Germline V lookup: CDR1 MNHEY, CDR2 SVGAGI. This CDR3 is 14 amino acids long. DNA of the CDR3: TGTGCCAGCAGGCCTGGACAGGGGCCCTACGAGCAGTACTTC. It specifies CASRPGQGPYEQYF.

The rearrangement uses TRBV30 and TRBJ1-5, with TRBD1 as a possible D gene (5 bases). The CDR3 has 14 residues. The germline V and J ends were trimmed by 4 bases and 1 base, with 11 bases remaining between them. The germline V gene encodes CDR1 GTSNPN and CDR2 SVGIG (reference sequence). The CDR3 DNA sequence: TGTGCCTGGACCCCTCCAGGGAGCAATCAGCCCCAGCATTTT. This sequence encodes CAWTPPGSNQPQHF.

The J gene is TRBJ1-1, the V gene TRBV29-1; D might be TRBD1 (5 bases). This CDR3 contains 14 residues. V was clipped by 7 bases and J by 3 bases, with 18 bases between them. Per the germline V gene, CDR1 is SQVTM and CDR2 is ANQGSEA. The CDR3 is CSGVDGAGYTEAFF. Written as DNA, the CDR3 is TGCAGCGGAGTTGACGGGGCTGGGTACACTGAAGCTTTCTTT.

V and J are TRBV10-1 and TRBJ2-5; TRBD2 matches 8 bases. Germline CDR1 WNHNN, CDR2 SYGVQD (reference sequence). This CDR3 has 14 amino acids. The V segment lost 4 bases and the J segment 2 bases; nucleotides outside the gene matches: 3. The CDR3 sequence: CASSGIAGQETQYF. CDR3 DNA sequence: TGCGCCAGCAGTGGAATAGCGGGACAAGAGACCCAGTACTTC.

This clone was seen just once. The chain uses TRBV13 and TRBJ2-1; 12 bases are shared with TRBD2. The CDR3 is 17 residues long. Per germline, CDR1 PRHDT and CDR2 FYEKMQ (reference sequence). V shed 2 bases, J shed 8 bases, and the junction held 10 bases outside the gene matches. This CDR3 is CASSLPGLAGLAHEQFF. The DNA of the CDR3 is TGTGCCAGCAGCTTACCTGGACTAGCGGGGCTGGCCCATGAGCAGTTCTTC.

In the case of this clone: At the DNA level, this CDR3 is encoded by other sequences in the same sample as well. The gene calls are TRBV14 and TRBJ2-5; D assignment may be TRBD1 or TRBD2 (5 bases each). From germline, CDR1 is SGHDN and CDR2 FVKESK. Trimming pared 3 bases from V and 5 bases from J, leaving 7 bases between. The CDR3 consists of 12 residues. In nucleotides, the CDR3 is TGTGCCAGCAGCCAGGGACGGGAGACCCAGTACTTC. Protein product: CASSQGRETQYF.

The rearrangement uses TRBV7-9 and TRBJ1-1; D unclear. The germline CDR1 and CDR2 sequences are SEHNR and FQNEAQ (reference sequence). Trimming took 8 bases from V and 6 from J, leaving 10 bases between them. CDR3 length: 11 residues. This CDR3 is CASGPGAEAFF. The CDR3, as DNA: TGTGCCAGCGGCCCCGGGGCTGAAGCTTTCTTT.

V and J are TRBV7-2 and TRBJ1-4; TRBD1 aligns across 9 bases. CDR1 is SGHTA, CDR2 FQGNSA, per germline. V dropped 2 bases and J dropped 4; count of bases not matched to a gene: 2. The CDR3 sequence is 15 residues long. The CDR3 spells CASSLSGQGNEKLFF. In nucleotides, the CDR3 is TGTGCCAGCAGCTTATCGGGACAGGGTAATGAAAAACTGTTTTTT.

CDR3: CASSFDSLREQYF. Written as DNA, the CDR3 is TGTGCCAGCAGCTTTGATTCCCTACGCGAGCAGTACTTC. The chain couples TRBV7-9 to TRBJ2-7; no definite D call. CDR1 is SEHNR, CDR2 FQNEAQ, per germline (reference sequence). Trimming took 3 bases from V and 6 from J, leaving 12 bases between them. The CDR3 runs to 13 residues.

The V and J genes are TRBV30 and TRBJ1-2; D call uncertain. Germline V gene data show CDR1 as GTSNPN and CDR2 as SVGIG (reference sequence). The CDR3 is 13 residues long. Trimming took off 3 bases at V and 2 bases at J, with 10 bases between the two ends. CDR3 DNA: TGTGCCTGGAGCCGGGAATCAAACTATGGCTACACCTTC. The encoded protein is CAWSRESNYGYTF.

Points on this clone: This specimen includes other DNA sequences encoding the same CDR3. The CDR3 is CAWSVISGNTIYF. CDR3 coding DNA: TGTGCCTGGAGTGTAATCTCTGGAAACACCATATATTTT. V gene TRBV30 combines with J gene TRBJ1-3, with unresolved D. Per the germline V gene, CDR1 is GTSNPN and CDR2 is SVGIG (reference sequence). There are 13 residues in the CDR3. Trimming stripped 0 bases from V and 0 bases from J, with 3 bases between.

This chain uses TRBV7-2 with TRBJ2-3; D is possibly TRBD1 or TRBD2 (5 bases each). Germline CDR1 is SGHTA and CDR2 is FQGNSA. The CDR3 has 14 residues. V lost 3 bases to trimming and J lost 8 bases, with 15 bases between them. The CDR3 reads CASSFLRDGGTQYF. In nucleotides, the CDR3 is TGTGCCAGCAGCTTTTTGAGGGACGGCGGTACGCAGTATTTT.